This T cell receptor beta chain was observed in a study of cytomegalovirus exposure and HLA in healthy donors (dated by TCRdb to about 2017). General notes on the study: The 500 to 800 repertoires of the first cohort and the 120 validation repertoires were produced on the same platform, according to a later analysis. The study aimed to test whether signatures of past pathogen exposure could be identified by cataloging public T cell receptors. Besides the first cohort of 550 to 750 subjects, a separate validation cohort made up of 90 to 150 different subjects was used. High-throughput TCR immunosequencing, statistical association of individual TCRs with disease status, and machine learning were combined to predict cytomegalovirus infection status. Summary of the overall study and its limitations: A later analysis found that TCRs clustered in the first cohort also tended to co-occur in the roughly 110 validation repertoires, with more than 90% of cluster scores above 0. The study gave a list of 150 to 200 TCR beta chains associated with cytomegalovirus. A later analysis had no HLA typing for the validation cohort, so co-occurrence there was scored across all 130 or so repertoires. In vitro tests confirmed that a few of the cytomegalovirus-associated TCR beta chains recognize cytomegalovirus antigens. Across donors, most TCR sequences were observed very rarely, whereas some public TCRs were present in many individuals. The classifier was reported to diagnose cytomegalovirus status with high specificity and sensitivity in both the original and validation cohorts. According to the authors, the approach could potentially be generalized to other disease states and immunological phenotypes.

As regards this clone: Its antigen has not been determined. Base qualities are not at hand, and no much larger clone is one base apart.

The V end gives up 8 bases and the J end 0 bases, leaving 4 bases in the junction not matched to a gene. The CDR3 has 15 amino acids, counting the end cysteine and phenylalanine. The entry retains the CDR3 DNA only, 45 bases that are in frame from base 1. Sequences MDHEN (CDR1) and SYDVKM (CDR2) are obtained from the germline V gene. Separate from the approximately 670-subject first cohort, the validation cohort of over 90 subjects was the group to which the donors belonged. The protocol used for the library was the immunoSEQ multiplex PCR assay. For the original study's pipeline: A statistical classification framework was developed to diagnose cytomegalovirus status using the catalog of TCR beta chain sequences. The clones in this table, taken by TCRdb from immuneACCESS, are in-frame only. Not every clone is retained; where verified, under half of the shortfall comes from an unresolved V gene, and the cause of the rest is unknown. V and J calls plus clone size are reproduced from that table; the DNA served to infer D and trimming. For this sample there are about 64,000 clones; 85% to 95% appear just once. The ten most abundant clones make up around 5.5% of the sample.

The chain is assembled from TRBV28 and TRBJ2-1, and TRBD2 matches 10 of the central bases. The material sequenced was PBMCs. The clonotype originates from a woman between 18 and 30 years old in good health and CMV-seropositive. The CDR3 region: CASRAGGGSYNEQFF. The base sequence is TGTGCCAGCCGAGCGGGAGGGGGCTCCTACAATGAGCAGTTCTTC.